One sample yielded the 4 T cell receptor beta chains listed below, sequenced in a study of blood T cell repertoires in COVID-19. This table comes from immunoSEQ multiplex PCR, and its TCRdb copy is limited to in-frame clones, with some not included. Here the sample spans under 450,000 clones, roughly nine tenths being singletons. Sample: PBMCs or T cells enriched from blood (not recorded which). The receptors come from a woman between 25 and 40 years old who had recovered from COVID-19.

This chain connects TRBV5-1 to TRBJ1-2, with 11 bases identical to TRBD1. Germline V CDR1 and CDR2: SGHRS, YFSETQ. V shed 4 bases and J 5 bases; nucleotides not matched to a gene: 7. CDR3 size: 15 residues. CDR3 sequence: CASSPGTGGTYGYTF. CDR3 DNA: TGCGCCAGCAGCCCCGGGACAGGGGGAACGTATGGCTACACCTTC.

CDR3 sequence reads: CASRTAPGEKLFF. The CDR3 DNA sequence: TGTGCCAGCAGGACGGCCCCAGGGGAAAAACTGTTTTTT. This sequence joins TRBV2 and TRBJ1-4; D is possibly TRBD1 (5 bases). Germline values: CDR1 SNHLY, CDR2 FYNNEI. Trimming took off 6 bases at V and 8 bases at J, with 13 bases between the two ends. This CDR3 is built from 13 residues.

V gene TRBV10-3 combines with J gene TRBJ2-5; 9 bases line up with TRBD2. The CDR3 covers 14 residues. Germline V gives CDR1 ENHRY, CDR2 SYGVKD. After removal of 4 bases from V and 5 bases from J, the junction contained 5 bases not matched to a gene. The CDR3 region has the DNA TGTGCCATCAGTGCGGGGACTAGCTGGGAGACCCAGTACTTC. Translation: CAISAGTSWETQYF.

V is TRBV7-2 and J is TRBJ2-7; TRBD1 might be the D (6 bases). Per germline, CDR1 SGHTA and CDR2 FQGNSA. The CDR3 length is 16 residues. V lost 1 base and J 4 bases, leaving 17 bases between the germline ends. The DNA of the CDR3 is TGTGCCAGCAGCTTAGGAGGGCAGGGGCAATTTTACGAGCAGTACTTC. Amino acids: CASSLGGQGQFYEQYF.